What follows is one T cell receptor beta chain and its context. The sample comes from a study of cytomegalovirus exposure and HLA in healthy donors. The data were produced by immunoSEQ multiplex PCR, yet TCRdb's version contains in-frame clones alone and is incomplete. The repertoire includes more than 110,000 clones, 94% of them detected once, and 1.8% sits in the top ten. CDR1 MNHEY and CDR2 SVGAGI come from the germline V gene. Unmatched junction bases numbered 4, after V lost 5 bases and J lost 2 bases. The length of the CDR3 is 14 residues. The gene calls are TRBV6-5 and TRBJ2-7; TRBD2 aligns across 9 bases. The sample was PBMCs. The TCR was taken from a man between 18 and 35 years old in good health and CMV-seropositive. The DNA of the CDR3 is TGTGCCAGCAGTCTAGCGGGGCTCACCTACGAGCAGTACTTC. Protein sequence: CASSLAGLTYEQYF.